This T cell receptor (beta chain) was identified during a study of HIV-infected patients and healthy controls (dated by TCRdb to the mid-2010s). This clonotype was detected many times. This receptor's antigen is unknown. No base qualities exist here, and no much larger clone lies one base off it. The method behind the library was 5' RACE. Sequenced on an Illumina MiSeq. TCRdb passed the public sequencing reads through fastp at Q25 and MiXCR, retaining productive beta sequences. Every distinct CDR3 protein forms one entry, paired with its most common genes and DNA. For this sample the table gives around 62,000 distinct CDR3 sequences, of which roughly 19% were detected only once. The top ten constitute 1.1% to 1.5% of the sample. This TCR was recovered from a human donor in good health. The material sequenced was CD4+ T cells from blood.

The bases read TGTGCCAGCAGGGGGGGACGGGCGAACACTGAAGCTTTCTTT. This yields the protein CASRGGRANTEAFF. The sequence joins TRBV6-5 to TRBJ1-1; the D gene is possibly TRBD1, with 5 bases matching. CDR1 and CDR2, looked up from the germline V gene, are MNHEY and SVGAGI. The V end loses 6 bases and the J end loses 1 base, and a stretch of 12 bases separates them. Reading from cysteine to phenylalanine, the CDR3 counts 14 amino acids. Kept here is only the CDR3 DNA, which spans 42 bases and is read in frame from base 1.